Listed below are T cell receptor beta chains from one sample, sequenced in a study of shared clonotypes between healthy human individuals. Only in-frame clones appear in the TCRdb table, and some are missing; sequencing was by immunoSEQ multiplex PCR. The repertoire has around 1.9 million clones, about 94% of them found once; the top ten carry more than 1.5%. Source material: naive CD8+ T cells from PBMCs. These receptors were collected from a man younger than 30 in good health. Some clones in this sample may be carry-over from other donors' samples. Each CDR3 is given without its conserved first and last residue. Each record gives: V gene, CDR3 length, J gene, CDR3 protein.

V gene: TRBV7-3
CDR3 length: 14
J gene: TRBJ2-1
CDR3 protein: ASSPTDRGIYNEQF

V gene: TRBV28
CDR3 length: 11
J gene: TRBJ2-1
CDR3 protein: ASSLSEGNEQF

V gene: TRBV4-1
CDR3 length: 15
J gene: TRBJ2-7
CDR3 protein: ASSQDRSSGRPYEQY

V gene: TRBV11-2
CDR3 length: 13
J gene: TRBJ2-7
CDR3 protein: ASSLVLAGTVEQY

V gene: TRBV9
CDR3 length: 13
J gene: TRBJ2-2
CDR3 protein: ASTRGREGTGELF

V gene: TRBV15
CDR3 length: 11
J gene: TRBJ1-5
CDR3 protein: ATSRDLDQPQH

V gene: TRBV18
CDR3 length: 15
J gene: TRBJ2-2
CDR3 protein: ASSKSWVVLNTGELF

V gene: TRBV27
CDR3 length: 12
J gene: TRBJ2-7
CDR3 protein: ASSPGTGGYEQY

V gene: TRBV6-5
CDR3 length: 12
J gene: TRBJ1-1
CDR3 protein: ASSYSGGNTEAF

V gene: TRBV30
CDR3 length: 11
J gene: TRBJ1-6
CDR3 protein: AEKAGGNSPLH

V gene: TRBV27
CDR3 length: 11
J gene: TRBJ2-1
CDR3 protein: ASSLIGGNEQF

V gene: TRBV9
CDR3 length: 13
J gene: TRBJ1-2
CDR3 protein: ASSVSHRDGYGYT

V gene: TRBV6-1
CDR3 length: 14
J gene: TRBJ2-1
CDR3 protein: ASSDPLAGDYNEQF

V gene: TRBV19
CDR3 length: 13
J gene: TRBJ1-3
CDR3 protein: ASNLHRGGGNTIY

V gene: TRBV13
CDR3 length: 16
J gene: TRBJ2-3
CDR3 protein: ASSSRDFDLRSTDTQY

V gene: TRBV7-8
CDR3 length: 12
J gene: TRBJ2-1
CDR3 protein: ASSFRLASYEQF

V gene: TRBV30
CDR3 length: 11
J gene: TRBJ2-7
CDR3 protein: AWKGRGEYEQY

V gene: TRBV4-1
CDR3 length: 11
J gene: TRBJ2-7
CDR3 protein: ASSQEQAYEQY

V gene: TRBV21-1
CDR3 length: 19
J gene: TRBJ2-2
CDR3 protein: ASSTQSYIPPLASLTGELF

V gene: TRBV27
CDR3 length: 12
J gene: TRBJ1-5
CDR3 protein: ASSSFFPEEPQH